A single sample gave rise to the 30 T cell receptor beta chains below, sequenced in a study of response to subunit inactivated influenza vaccine. Via MiXCR, TCRdb re-called the RT-PCR reads, giving one row per CDR3 protein. The data show hundreds of thousands of distinct CDR3 sequences, roughly 14% seen once. The input for sequencing was PBMCs from blood, taken roughly 2 weeks before vaccination. Receptor source: a man over 45 who received an inactivated influenza vaccine.

This chain uses TRBV6-1 with TRBJ1-2, with D possibly being TRBD1 (5 bases). Germline values: CDR1 MNHNS, CDR2 SASEGT. This CDR3 region has 15 residues. V lost 5 bases, J lost 0 bases, and 13 bases lay in between. CDR3 region: CASSKDPRANYGYTF. The CDR3 bases are TGTGCCAGCAGTAAAGACCCCAGGGCTAACTATGGCTACACCTTC.

V usage is TRBV4-3 and J usage is TRBJ2-1; either TRBD1 or TRBD2 may fit D (5 bases each). The V end was cut by 0 bases, the J end by 8 bases, with 17 bases between. The CDR3 spans 16 residues. The germline CDR1 and CDR2 sequences are LGHNA and YSLEER. The CDR3 loop reads CASSQEFRGLGDEQFF. CDR3 DNA: TGCGCCAGCAGCCAAGAATTCCGGGGCCTAGGGGATGAGCAGTTCTTC.

This clonotype has a handful of counts. The V and J genes are TRBV6-1 and TRBJ2-1, with 10 bases that match TRBD2. This CDR3 has 15 residues. CDR1 MNHNS and CDR2 SASEGT come from the germline V gene. After removal of 5 bases from V and 3 bases from J, the junction contained 4 bases not matched to a gene. The CDR3 protein is CASSQLAGVYNEQFF. As DNA, the CDR3 is TGTGCCAGCAGTCAGCTAGCGGGAGTCTACAATGAGCAGTTCTTC.

This chain connects TRBV24-1 to TRBJ1-5, with 7 positions matching TRBD1. Germline lookup yields CDR1 KGHDR and CDR2 SFDVKD. V shed 0 bases, J shed 3 bases, and the junction held 4 bases outside the gene matches. The length of the CDR3 is 16 residues. In DNA form, the CDR3 reads TGTGCCACCAGTGATTTGGAGACAGGGTCCAATCAGCCCCAGCATTTT. It yields the protein CATSDLETGSNQPQHF.

There are many counts of this clonotype. The rearrangement links TRBV10-3 to TRBJ1-5, with unresolved D. This CDR3 comprises 13 residues. CDR1 and CDR2 from the germline V gene are ENHRY and SYGVKD. V lost 8 bases, J lost 7 bases, and 15 bases lay in between. The chain's CDR3 is CAIRAVHGQPQHF. The CDR3 coding sequence is TGTGCCATCCGGGCCGTACATGGACAGCCCCAGCATTTT.

CDR3 sequence reads: CASSPRTVYSNQPQHF. The CDR3 DNA reads as TGTGCCAGCAGCCCCAGGACAGTTTATAGCAATCAGCCCCAGCATTTT. V is TRBV7-2 and J is TRBJ1-5; D perhaps matches TRBD1 (6 bases). The V gene's germline CDR1 is SGHTA and CDR2 FQGNSA. The germline V and J ends were trimmed by 5 bases and 0 bases, with 14 bases remaining between them. The CDR3 runs 16 residues.

The genes are TRBV24-1 and TRBJ2-5; no clear D gene. The CDR3 is made up of 13 amino acids. Trimming took 9 bases from V and 0 from J, leaving 10 bases between them. Germline CDR1 is KGHDR and CDR2 is SFDVKD. CDR3 amino acids: CATQEMYQETQYF. In nucleotides, the CDR3 is TGTGCCACCCAAGAAATGTACCAAGAGACCCAGTACTTC.

This clonotype was seen more than once but under ten times. The genes are TRBV20-1 and TRBJ2-1; 10 bases agree with TRBD2. Looked up from germline, CDR1 is DFQATT and CDR2 is SNEGSKA (reference sequence). The CDR3 consists of 14 residues. Unmatched junction bases numbered 3, after V lost 3 bases and J lost 4 bases. The CDR3 DNA follows: TGCAGTGCTAGTCCTAGCGGGAGTTACAATGAGCAGTTCTTC. This translates into CSASPSGSYNEQFF.

V usage is TRBV6-1 and J usage is TRBJ2-2; 7 bases are a match to TRBD1. The CDR3 has 13 residues. Germline lookup yields CDR1 MNHNS and CDR2 SASEGT. The junction had 13 bases not matched to a gene; V was cut back by 11 bases and J by 10 bases. Here the CDR3 DNA reads TGTGCCGGCAAGACAGGGTGGAGTGAGGAGCTGTTTTTT. Amino acids: CAGKTGWSEELFF.

This clonotype appeared many times. The chain combines TRBV5-1 with TRBJ2-7; 7 positions agree with TRBD1. Per germline, CDR1 SGHRS and CDR2 YFSETQ. V was clipped by 1 base and J by 3 bases; unmatched bases: 7. The CDR3 contains 15 residues. The CDR3 DNA reads TGCGCCAGCAGCTTGAGACAGGGATGGGACTACGAGCAGTACTTC. Amino acid sequence: CASSLRQGWDYEQYF.

The sample holds many counts of this clonotype. The rearrangement uses TRBV20-1 and TRBJ2-5, with TRBD2 as a possible D gene (5 bases). CDR1 DFQATT and CDR2 SNEGSKA come from the germline V gene (reference sequence). This CDR3 is 11 amino acids long. The V gene lost 4 bases and the J gene lost 5 bases, with 8 bases spanning the gap. The CDR3 coding sequence is TGCAGTGCTATTAGCGCGGAGACCCAGTACTTC. Its translation: CSAISAETQYF.

The chain uses TRBV28 and TRBJ2-2; no reliable D call. This CDR3 comprises 16 residues. CDR1 and CDR2 from the germline V gene are MDHEN and SYDVKM. The V end was cut by 3 bases, the J end by 6 bases, with 17 bases between. CDR3 coding DNA: TGTGCCAGCAGTTTTGGCCTGGTTTTGGTTGCCGGGGAGCTGTTTTTT. It codes for CASSFGLVLVAGELFF.

There are many counts of this clonotype. V is TRBV6-1 and J is TRBJ1-1; the D is unclear. The V gene's germline CDR1 is MNHNS and CDR2 SASEGT. The CDR3 has 15 residues. V was clipped by 0 bases and J by 3 bases, with 11 bases between them. The CDR3 coding sequence is TGTGCCAGCAGTGAAGCAGGGAGGATGTACACTGAAGCTTTCTTT. This translates into CASSEAGRMYTEAFF.

This sequence joins TRBV4-2 and TRBJ2-3; D remains unclear. Per the germline V gene, CDR1 is LGHNA and CDR2 is YNFKEQ. The ends were cut back, 4 bases at V and 2 bases at J, with 10 bases in the middle. The CDR3 contains 14 residues. The DNA of the CDR3 is TGTGCCAGCAGCCTCTTCGGGCCCACAGATACGCAGTATTTT. It is translated as CASSLFGPTDTQYF.

This clonotype was counted between two and nine times. The rearrangement links TRBV5-5 to TRBJ1-4, with no clear D. The length of the CDR3 is 14 residues. V was trimmed by 4 bases and J by 3 bases, leaving 10 bases between them. The germline V gene encodes CDR1 SGHKS and CDR2 YYEKEE (reference sequence). The CDR3 DNA is TGTGCCAGCAGCCGCCCACTCTCTAATGAAAAACTGTTTTTT. It specifies CASSRPLSNEKLFF.

This sequence joins TRBV6-5 and TRBJ2-3; 13 bases align to TRBD2. This CDR3 is 18 amino acids long. Looked up from germline, CDR1 is MNHEY and CDR2 is SVGAGI. V trimming: 0 bases; J trimming: 6 bases; junction bases outside the gene matches: 9. This CDR3 reads CASSYSGRLAGGTDTQYF. CDR3 DNA sequence: TGTGCCAGCAGTTACTCGGGAAGACTAGCGGGAGGTACCGATACGCAGTATTTT.

This chain joins TRBV5-5 and TRBJ1-5, with D uncertain. The germline V and J ends were trimmed by 0 bases and 4 bases, with 8 bases remaining between them. Germline V gene data show CDR1 as SGHKS and CDR2 as YYEKEE (reference sequence). The CDR3 consists of 14 residues. CDR3 sequence: CASSLEDGNQPQHF. DNA of the CDR3: TGTGCCAGCAGCTTGGAGGACGGGAATCAGCCCCAGCATTTT.

The genes are TRBV10-3 and TRBJ2-2; the D call may be TRBD1 or TRBD2 (6 bases each). Germline CDR1 reads ENHRY; CDR2 reads SYGVKD. The CDR3 covers 16 residues. The V end was cut by 4 bases, the J end by 0 bases, with 12 bases between. The CDR3 nucleotides are TGTGCCATCAGTGCGATGGGGGGCTCGAACACCGGGGAGCTGTTTTTT. Residues: CAISAMGGSNTGELFF.

The chain employs TRBV7-6 and TRBJ2-7; 7 bases agree with TRBD2. The CDR3 sequence is 16 residues long. CDR1 SGHVS and CDR2 FNYEAQ come from the germline V gene. The J segment lost 3 bases and the V segment lost 1 base, leaving 9 bases of the junction unmatched. CDR3 bases: TGTGCCAGCAGCTTAGTCCCAGCGGGGAGATTCTACGAGCAGTACTTC. Amino acids: CASSLVPAGRFYEQYF. Combining the CDR3 with reference TRBV7-6 and TRBJ2-7 gives the whole variable domain GAGVSQSPRYKVTKRGQDVALRCDPISGHVSLYWYRQALGQGPEFLTYFNYEAQQDKSGLPNDRFSAERPEGSISTLTIQRTEQRDSAMYRCASSLVPAGRFYEQYFGPGTRLTVT.

The sample holds many counts of this clonotype. CDR3 in amino acids: CASSLWQSGIWANEQFF. The CDR3 coding sequence is TGTGCCAGCAGTTTATGGCAAAGCGGGATTTGGGCAAATGAGCAGTTCTTC. The rearrangement links TRBV28 to TRBJ2-1; 7 nucleotides match TRBD2. The CDR3 sequence is 17 residues long. Germline V gene lookup returns CDR1 MDHEN and CDR2 SYDVKM. J lost 7 bases, V lost 0 bases, and 12 bases had no gene match.

This clonotype was seen at least ten times. The chain employs TRBV4-3 and TRBJ1-1; D is perhaps TRBD1 (5 bases). The germline gives CDR1 LGHNA, CDR2 YSLEER. With 0 bases removed from V and 0 bases from J, the gap between germline ends came to 14 bases. The CDR3 totals 17 residues. CDR3 region: CASSQDVTGGMNTEAFF. The CDR3 DNA follows: TGCGCCAGCAGCCAAGATGTAACAGGCGGCATGAACACTGAAGCTTTCTTT.

This clonotype was detected only a few times. The chain carries TRBV10-3 and TRBJ2-3; the match to TRBD2 covers 11 bases. The CDR3 length is 15 residues. After removal of 11 bases from V and 0 bases from J, the junction contained 7 bases not matched to a gene. The V gene's germline CDR1 is ENHRY and CDR2 SYGVKD. The CDR3 here is CAAKRTSGSTDTQYF. DNA of the CDR3: TGTGCCGCCAAACGGACTAGCGGGAGCACAGATACGCAGTATTTT.

The chain combines TRBV4-3 with TRBJ2-2, with D unclear. V was cut by 0 bases and J by 4 bases, with 9 bases left in between. CDR1 and CDR2 from the germline V gene are LGHNA and YSLEER. This CDR3 has 15 residues. The CDR3 region has the DNA TGCGCCAGCAGCCAAGAGCAGGTGGTCACCGGGGAGCTGTTTTTT. It codes for CASSQEQVVTGELFF.

The V gene is TRBV6-1, the J gene TRBJ2-2, with D perhaps matching TRBD2 (6 bases). Germline CDR1 MNHNS, CDR2 SASEGT. V lost 3 bases and J lost 5, with 13 bases in between. The CDR3 runs 15 residues. The CDR3 loop is CASSEWRGPTGELFF. CDR3 nucleotides: TGTGCCAGCAGTGAGTGGCGGGGCCCAACCGGGGAGCTGTTTTTT.

The gene calls are TRBV5-1 and TRBJ2-3; TRBD2 agrees at 11 bases. The CDR3 consists of 14 residues. J was trimmed by 8 bases and V by 0 bases; bases with no gene match: 2. Germline V lookup: CDR1 SGHRS, CDR2 YFSETQ. Here the CDR3 DNA reads TGCGCCAGCAGCTTGGGACTAGCGGGGCGTACGCAGTATTTT. Encoded protein: CASSLGLAGRTQYF.

This clonotype has only a few counts. The chain is built from TRBV7-9 and TRBJ1-2; D gene uncertain. The V end lost 5 bases, the J end lost 1 base, and 14 bases lay between the germline ends. CDR3 size: 15 residues. Germline CDR1 reads SEHNR; CDR2 reads FQNEAQ (reference sequence). The chain's CDR3 is CASSHGSGGNYGYTF. In DNA, the CDR3 is TGTGCCAGCAGCCACGGATCAGGTGGTAACTATGGCTACACCTTC.

This clonotype was counted only a few times. The chain links TRBV24-1 to TRBJ2-3; 7 nucleotides line up with TRBD2. Germline CDR1 is KGHDR and CDR2 is SFDVKD. This CDR3 has 16 residues. The trim removed 4 bases at V and 5 bases at J, leaving 11 bases unmatched. CDR3 in amino acids: CATSEPLGGSIDTQYF. The CDR3 coding sequence is TGTGCCACCAGTGAACCTCTCGGCGGGAGTATAGATACGCAGTATTTT.

The gene calls are TRBV28 and TRBJ2-1, with D maybe TRBD2 (5 bases). The CDR3 has 13 amino acids. Germline loops: CDR1 MDHEN, CDR2 SYDVKM. Trimming removed 5 bases at V and 8 bases at J, with 13 bases between. CDR3 loop: CASSLSTRDEQFF. The DNA for the CDR3 is TGTGCCAGCAGTCTATCGACGAGGGATGAGCAGTTCTTC.

This clonotype was recorded a few times. The chain has TRBV4-3 and TRBJ2-6, with TRBD1 identical over 7 bases. J was trimmed by 3 bases and V by 4 bases; bases with no gene match: 6. This CDR3 is 16 amino acids long. CDR1 and CDR2 (germline): LGHNA, YSLEER. The CDR3 region is CASSRDRAGGANVLTF. The CDR3 DNA sequence: TGCGCCAGCAGCCGAGACAGGGCAGGTGGGGCCAACGTCCTGACTTTC.

The rearrangement joins TRBV2 to TRBJ2-1; D is perhaps TRBD1 or TRBD2 (5 bases each). V was shortened by 0 bases and J by 4 bases, with 13 bases between the two germline ends. The germline gives CDR1 SNHLY, CDR2 FYNNEI. This CDR3 region has 16 residues. CDR3 loop: CASSEALRREYNEQFF. The CDR3 DNA reads as TGTGCCAGCAGTGAAGCGCTTCGCAGGGAGTACAATGAGCAGTTCTTC. Combining the CDR3 with reference TRBV2 and TRBJ2-1 gives the whole variable domain EPEVTQTPSHQVTQMGQEVILRCVPISNHLYFYWYRQILGQKVEFLVSFYNNEISEKSEIFDDQFSVERPDGSNFTLKIRSTKLEDSAMYFCASSEALRREYNEQFFGPGTRLTVL.